Listed below are T cell receptor beta chains from one sample, sequenced in a study of blood T cell repertoires in COVID-19. Profiling relied on immunoSEQ multiplex PCR, and the TCRdb table lists in-frame clones only, not all of them. The sample contains hundreds of thousands of clones, about 89% of which appear only once. Sequenced sample: PBMCs or T cells enriched from blood (not recorded which). The origin of the receptors is a woman aged 30 to 39 who had recovered from COVID-19. Each CDR3 is given with its conserved first and last residue. The order of the fields is clone size, D gene, V gene, J gene, CDR3 protein, CDR3 DNA. D genes are given only for firm matches. Not every row has a clone size; where given, it reads once, few, many or a size class.

>.|.|TRBV7-9|TRBJ1-1
CASSPSGVGAFF
TGTGCCAGCAGCCCTTCAGGGGTGGGAGCTTTCTTT
>once|.|TRBV4-3|TRBJ1-6
CASRERGGHSPLHF
TGCGCCAGCCGGGAAAGGGGGGGGCATTCACCCCTCCACTTT
>.|.|TRBV6-2/TRBV6-3|TRBJ1-1
CASSLGQVNTEAFF
TGTGCCAGCAGCCTGGGACAAGTGAACACTGAAGCTTTCTTT
>few|TRBD2|TRBV28|TRBJ2-3
CASSFLAGTDTQYF
TGTGCCAGCAGTTTCCTAGCGGGCACAGATACGCAGTATTTT
>.|.|TRBV2|TRBJ1-2
CASSVSRTANYGYTF
TGTGCCAGCAGTGTTTCGCGCACCGCTAACTATGGCTACACCTTC
>.|.|TRBV29-1|TRBJ1-5
CSVEEREGQPQHF
TGCAGCGTTGAAGAAAGGGAGGGACAGCCCCAGCATTTT
>.|.|TRBV29-1|TRBJ2-7
CSVDGGSYEQYF
TGCAGCGTTGATGGCGGCTCCTACGAGCAGTACTTC
>.|.|TRBV6-2/TRBV6-3|TRBJ2-2
CASSYGSGELFF
TGTGCCAGCAGTTACGGGAGCGGGGAGCTGTTTTTT
>.|.|TRBV4-1|TRBJ1-4
CASSQVWGATNEKLFF
TGCGCCAGCAGCCAAGTGTGGGGGGCAACTAATGAAAAACTGTTTTTT
>once|TRBD1|TRBV5-1|TRBJ1-1
CASSLSGTGNTEAFF
TGCGCCAGCAGCTTGTCTGGGACAGGGAACACTGAAGCTTTCTTT
>.|.|TRBV5-1|TRBJ1-1
CASSIGLLGENTEAFF
TGCGCCAGCAGCATCGGGCTTCTCGGGGAAAACACTGAAGCTTTCTTT
>.|.|TRBV5-6|TRBJ1-1
CASSLVVTEAFF
TGTGCCAGCAGCTTGGTAGTCACTGAAGCTTTCTTT
>once|TRBD1|TRBV7-2|TRBJ2-1
CASSPRSGTGNPNEQFF
TGTGCCAGCAGCCCGAGGAGTGGGACAGGGAACCCCAATGAGCAGTTCTTC
>once|TRBD1|TRBV6-2/TRBV6-3|TRBJ1-2
CASSQSGQADYTF
TGTGCCAGCAGCCAATCGGGACAGGCGGACTACACCTTC